The next 28 T cell receptor beta chains were all read from a single sample in a study of OX40 agonist ivuxolimab in advanced cancers. Profiled with immunoSEQ multiplex PCR; TCRdb holds only in-frame clones, not every one. The sample holds just under 60,000 clones, approximately 90% seen once. The material sequenced was CD4+ or CD8+ T cells sorted from blood, taken in a trial of the OX40 agonist ivuxolimab. The receptors here all came from an adult with an advanced solid tumor such as melanoma, head and neck, liver or kidney cancer.

The chain employs TRBV7-8 and TRBJ1-2; no clear D. Per germline, CDR1 SGHVS and CDR2 FQNEAQ. The CDR3 is made up of 15 amino acids. Trimming removed 1 base at V and 4 bases at J, with 13 bases between. This CDR3 is CASSLETNTIYGYTF. As DNA, the CDR3 is TGTGCCAGCAGCTTAGAAACGAATACAATCTATGGCTACACCTTC.

The gene calls are TRBV6-1 and TRBJ2-2, with D maybe TRBD2 (5 bases). Germline-derived CDR1 and CDR2 are MNHNS and SASEGT. Trimming stripped 10 bases from V and 6 bases from J, with 18 bases between. The CDR3 sequence is 14 residues long. The CDR3 DNA reads TGTGCCACCCCACCAGGAGAGGGCTCCGGGGAGCTGTTTTTT. Its translation: CATPPGEGSGELFF.

The chain uses TRBV5-1 and TRBJ2-7; TRBD2 agrees at 8 bases. The CDR3 totals 16 residues. V lost 4 bases and J lost 0; bases outside the gene matches: 9. Looked up from germline, CDR1 is SGHRS and CDR2 is YFSETQ. The CDR3 spells CASSPGAGARSYEQYF. The DNA of the CDR3 is TGCGCCAGCAGCCCCGGAGCGGGGGCCCGCTCCTACGAGCAGTACTTC.

This sequence joins TRBV9 and TRBJ2-1, with a weak D call TRBD1 (5 bases). Looked up from germline, CDR1 is SGDLS and CDR2 is YYNGEE. V lost 0 bases and J lost 1, with 11 bases in between. This CDR3 contains 16 residues. CDR3 sequence reads: CASSVGVQASYNEQFF. For the CDR3, the DNA is TGTGCCAGCAGCGTAGGAGTACAGGCATCCTACAATGAGCAGTTCTTC.

This chain joins TRBV2 and TRBJ2-3, with D possibly TRBD2 on 6 matching bases. Germline V CDR1 and CDR2: SNHLY, FYNNEI. CDR3 length: 15 residues. Trimming removed 6 bases from V and 4 bases from J, with 17 bases in between. The CDR3 nucleotides are TGTGCCAGCAGCCTACCCGGGACTTTTGCAGATACGCAGTATTTT. Protein product: CASSLPGTFADTQYF.

The chain is built from TRBV9 and TRBJ2-7; no clear D gene. V gave up 2 bases and J gave up 5 bases, with 11 bases separating them. CDR3 length: 13 amino acids. Germline CDR1 reads SGDLS; CDR2 reads YYNGEE. The chain's CDR3 is CASSVGYGNEQYF. The CDR3 DNA follows: TGTGCCAGCAGCGTCGGGTATGGCAACGAGCAGTACTTC.

The chain is built from TRBV2 and TRBJ2-7; unclear D gene. This CDR3 comprises 12 residues. Germline loops: CDR1 SNHLY, CDR2 FYNNEI. The V gene lost 2 bases and the J gene lost 2 bases, with 4 bases spanning the gap. This CDR3 reads CASSEWTYEQYF. CDR3 bases: TGTGCCAGCAGTGAATGGACCTACGAGCAGTACTTC.

The genes are TRBV7-9 and TRBJ2-4; 10 bases map to TRBD2. V lost 2 bases and J lost 1; bases outside the gene matches: 5. The germline V gene has CDR1 SEHNR and CDR2 FQNEAQ (reference sequence). The CDR3 is 17 amino acids. The DNA of the CDR3 is TGTGCCAGCAGCTTAAGCGGGAGGGTGGGGGCCAAAAACATTCAGTACTTC. Amino acid sequence: CASSLSGRVGAKNIQYF.

The chain uses TRBV10-3 and TRBJ2-7; D ambiguous. V lost 2 bases and J lost 3, with 14 bases in between. CDR1 is ENHRY and CDR2 is SYGVKD in the germline V gene. The CDR3 totals 15 residues. CDR3 DNA sequence: TGTGCCATCAGTGAGGCATTAGAAGAAGTCTACGAGCAGTACTTC. The encoded protein is CAISEALEEVYEQYF.

CDR3 nucleotides: TGTGCCAGCAGTTACTCGGGACAGGGGATGGACGAGCAGTACTTC. Translation: CASSYSGQGMDEQYF. This chain links TRBV6-5 with TRBJ2-7; the match to TRBD1 covers 10 bases. V lost 0 bases to trimming and J lost 5 bases; unmatched junction nucleotides: 4. The CDR3 is made up of 15 amino acids. CDR1 and CDR2 from the germline V gene are MNHEY and SVGAGI.

A word on this clone: Other nucleotide sequences from this sample produce the same CDR3. The V gene is TRBV5-6, the J gene TRBJ2-2; no reliable D call. This CDR3 is 14 amino acids long. The germline V gene encodes CDR1 SGHDT and CDR2 YYEEEE. The V gene lost 2 bases and the J gene lost 1 base, with 6 bases spanning the gap. The CDR3 DNA reads as TGTGCCAGCAGCTTTCGGCAGAACACCGGGGAGCTGTTTTTT. Encoded protein: CASSFRQNTGELFF.

The chain links TRBV6-5 to TRBJ1-4; 7 bases match TRBD1. Germline trimming cut 2 bases from V and 5 bases from J; bases unmatched to any gene: 5. The length of the CDR3 is 15 residues. The germline CDR1 and CDR2 sequences are MNHEY and SVGAGI. CDR3: CASSYRQGQNEKLFF. In DNA form, the CDR3 reads TGTGCCAGCAGTTACAGGCAGGGACAGAATGAAAAACTGTTTTTT.

This clone was found once. The V call is TRBV5-5, the J call TRBJ1-3, with a tentative D call TRBD1 (6 bases). The CDR3 has 17 residues. Germline-derived CDR1 and CDR2 are SGHKS and YYEKEE (reference sequence). Trimming removed 2 bases at V and 0 bases at J, with 15 bases between. CDR3: CASSLHNKQGSGNTIYF. The CDR3 DNA reads TGTGCCAGCAGCTTACACAACAAACAGGGCTCTGGAAACACCATATATTTT.

The genes are TRBV9 and TRBJ2-7; TRBD1 matches at 8 bases. The CDR3 covers 15 residues. The germline gives CDR1 SGDLS, CDR2 YYNGEE. V was clipped by 4 bases and J by 3 bases; unmatched bases: 9. CDR3: CASSPNDRGYYEQYF. CDR3 bases: TGTGCCAGCAGCCCAAACGACAGGGGCTACTACGAGCAGTACTTC.

The CDR3, as DNA: TGTGCCAGCAGTTTTGTTGAGGGGCGGAGCTCCTACAATGAGCAGTTCTTC. Translating gives CASSFVEGRSSYNEQFF. The chain carries TRBV28 and TRBJ2-1, with D perhaps matching TRBD1 or TRBD2 (5 bases each). The CDR3 totals 17 residues. Germline CDR1 is MDHEN and CDR2 is SYDVKM. V lost 3 bases and J 0 bases, leaving 15 bases between the germline ends.

The chain joins TRBV6-5 to TRBJ1-2, with 7 bases fitting TRBD1. The V segment lost 6 bases and the J segment 2 bases; nucleotides outside the gene matches: 3. CDR1 is MNHEY and CDR2 is SVGAGI in the germline V gene. There are 13 residues in the CDR3. In nucleotides, the CDR3 is TGTGCCAGCAGGTCAGGGGGGAACTATGGCTACACCTTC. Translating it yields CASRSGGNYGYTF.

The chain employs TRBV7-9 and TRBJ2-5, with 8 nucleotides matching TRBD2. Germline-derived CDR1 and CDR2 are SEHNR and FQNEAQ (reference sequence). The CDR3 consists of 13 residues. The ends lost 5 bases at V and 3 bases at J; junction bases unmatched: 2. CDR3 nucleotide sequence: TGTGCCAGCAGCCCGGGACTAGAAGAGACCCAGTACTTC. The encoded protein is CASSPGLEETQYF. Full variable domain (outside the CDR3, taken from reference TRBV7-9 and TRBJ2-5): DTGVSQNPRHKITKRGQNVTFRCDPISEHNRLYWYRQTLGQGPEFLTYFQNEAQLEKSRLLSDRFSAERPKGSFSTLEIQRTEQGDSAMYLCASSPGLEETQYFGPGTRLLVL.

This clone was counted once. This chain uses TRBV11-3 with TRBJ2-2; the match to TRBD1 covers 7 bases. This CDR3 is built from 16 residues. V trimming: 5 bases; J trimming: 1 base; junction bases outside the gene matches: 7. From germline, CDR1 is SGHNT and CDR2 YENEEA. The CDR3 is CASSRNRGQNTGELFF. The CDR3 DNA follows: TGTGCCAGCAGCCGTAACAGGGGTCAGAACACCGGGGAGCTGTTTTTT.

The chain links TRBV5-1 to TRBJ2-2, with a weak D call TRBD2 (6 bases). Germline CDR1 is SGHRS and CDR2 is YFSETQ. V was pared by 1 base and J by 1 base, with 8 bases between. CDR3 size: 15 residues. The CDR3 here is CASSLSSGNTGELFF. The CDR3 DNA sequence: TGCGCCAGCAGCTTGAGTAGCGGGAACACCGGGGAGCTGTTTTTT.

The chain joins TRBV5-6 to TRBJ2-3; 8 bases match TRBD2. The V segment lost 4 bases and the J segment 0 bases; nucleotides outside the gene matches: 4. CDR3 size: 15 residues. Germline V lookup: CDR1 SGHDT, CDR2 YYEEEE. CDR3 residues: CASSTGLASTDTQYF. The CDR3 DNA reads TGTGCCAGCAGCACCGGACTAGCAAGCACAGATACGCAGTATTTT.

The gene calls are TRBV27 and TRBJ2-7; D is uncertain. V lost 3 bases, J lost 1 base, and 7 bases lay in between. Germline CDR1 is MNHEY and CDR2 is SMNVEV (reference sequence). There are 13 residues in the CDR3. DNA of the CDR3: TGTGCCAGCAGTTTTAGGCAGTCCTACGAGCAGTACTTC. Its protein product is CASSFRQSYEQYF.

CDR3 sequence reads: CASSLEYHEQYF. The CDR3 nucleotides are TGTGCCAGCAGCCTGGAATACCACGAGCAGTACTTC. The rearrangement joins TRBV5-8 to TRBJ2-7, with D unresolved. V was pared by 4 bases and J by 5 bases, with 10 bases between. The length of the CDR3 is 12 residues. Germline V gene sequence: CDR1 SGHTS, CDR2 YDEGEE. Looking up the rest from reference TRBV5-8 and TRBJ2-7 gives the full variable domain: EAGVTQSPTHLIKTRGQQATLRCSPISGHTSVYWYQQALGLGLQFLLWYDEGEERNRGNFPPRFSGRQFPNYSSELNVNALELEDSALYLCASSLEYHEQYFGPGTRLTVT.

The chain is built from TRBV7-9 and TRBJ2-4; a possible D gene is TRBD1 (7 bases). CDR1 and CDR2 from the germline V gene are SEHNR and FQNEAQ (reference sequence). The V end lost 3 bases, the J end lost 7 bases, and 16 bases lay between the germline ends. CDR3 length equals 15 residues. CDR3 DNA: TGTGCCAGCAGCTTTAGCGGAACAGGGGATAACATTCAGTACTTC. This gives the protein CASSFSGTGDNIQYF.

The rearrangement links TRBV4-3 to TRBJ2-2; 11 nucleotides align to TRBD2. The CDR3 has 17 amino acids. V trimming: 0 bases; J trimming: 1 base; junction bases outside the gene matches: 1. Germline assignment: CDR1 LGHNA and CDR2 YSLEER. The CDR3 here is CASSQDLAGGNTGELFF. In DNA, the CDR3 is TGCGCCAGCAGCCAAGACCTAGCGGGAGGGAACACCGGGGAGCTGTTTTTT.

The chain is built from TRBV7-9 and TRBJ2-1; unclear D gene. V lost 6 bases and J lost 3, with 9 bases in between. Germline CDR1 is SEHNR and CDR2 is FQNEAQ (reference sequence). The CDR3 loop spans 13 amino acids. CDR3 nucleotide sequence: TGTGCCAGCAGGAGGATCAACTACAATGAGCAGTTCTTC. Protein sequence: CASRRINYNEQFF.

The chain links TRBV7-8 to TRBJ2-5; TRBD2 aligns across 8 bases. The CDR3 has 19 residues. With 3 bases clipped from V and 7 bases from J, the junction kept 22 bases outside the gene matches. The germline gives CDR1 SGHVS, CDR2 FQNEAQ. The CDR3 nucleotides are TGTGCCAGCAGCTTCGACCGACAGATAGCGGGGCGCGGGCCGGGGACCCAGTACTTC. It is translated as CASSFDRQIAGRGPGTQYF.

This chain uses TRBV5-3 with TRBJ1-3, with TRBD1 identical over 7 bases. TRBV5-3 qualifies as an ORF whose function is uncertain. The CDR3 is 15 amino acids. V lost 6 bases to trimming and J lost 3 bases; unmatched junction nucleotides: 9. CDR3 sequence: CARNLQGNGGNTIYF. The CDR3 DNA reads as TGTGCCAGAAACCTACAGGGGAACGGTGGAAACACCATATATTTT.

The chain uses TRBV25-1 and TRBJ2-5; 7 bases line up with TRBD2. Germline V gene lookup returns CDR1 MGHDK and CDR2 SYGVNS. V was clipped by 2 bases and J by 5 bases; unmatched bases: 11. The CDR3 runs 16 residues. CDR3 in DNA: TGTGCCAGCAGTGAACCAGCGGGAAAAGAGGGGGAGACCCAGTACTTC. Its protein is CASSEPAGKEGETQYF.